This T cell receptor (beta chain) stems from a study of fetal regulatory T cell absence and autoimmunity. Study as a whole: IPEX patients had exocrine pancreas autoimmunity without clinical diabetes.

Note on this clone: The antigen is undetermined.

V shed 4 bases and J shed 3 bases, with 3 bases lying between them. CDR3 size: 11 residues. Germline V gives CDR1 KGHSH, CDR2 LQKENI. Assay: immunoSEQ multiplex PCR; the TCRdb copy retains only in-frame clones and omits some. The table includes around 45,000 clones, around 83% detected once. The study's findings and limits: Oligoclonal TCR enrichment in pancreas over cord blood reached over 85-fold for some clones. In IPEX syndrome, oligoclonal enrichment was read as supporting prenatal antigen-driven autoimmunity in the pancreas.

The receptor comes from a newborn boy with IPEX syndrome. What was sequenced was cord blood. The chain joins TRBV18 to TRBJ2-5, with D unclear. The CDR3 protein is CASSREETQYF. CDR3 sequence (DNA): TGTGCCAGCTCACGCGAAGAGACCCAGTACTTC.